The sequence of this T cell receptor (beta chain) was determined in a study of molecular identifiers for immune sequencing clone quantification (dated by TCRdb to between 2018 and 2020). General notes on the study: For a replicate experiment, RNA from around 20,000 or 100,000 naive CD8 T cells was divided into five aliquots, and four of the five aliquots were sequenced. CD8 T cells were used in a methods study to benchmark molecular-identifier clustering-based TCR repertoire sequencing (MIDCIRS) and TCR RNA copy counting. Broader findings and caveats from the paper: Clones above 20 RNA copies held over 99% of molecules in CMV-specific effector cells but under 1% in naive cells. Modeling estimated about three recovered TCR RNA copies per cell, compared with about ten by digital PCR, which implies roughly 29% capture efficiency. When barcode sub-clustering was left out, chimeric consensus sequences inflated TCR diversity, with chimeras reaching as high as 47%. Highly expanded clone sizes could be underestimated because identical TCR molecules may share a barcode. The naive libraries included spiked-in Jurkat TCR RNA (10 copies' worth), and this RNA is not part of the donor repertoire. Spiked-in Jurkat TCR RNA equal to a single cell's worth was reported to be detectable even within 1,100,000 naive CD8 T cells.

Library generation was performed with PCR. Sequencing relied on a NextSeq 500. Preparation of bulk TCR libraries followed a previously described approach, with the TCR primers listed in Table S5. Total RNA was purified with the Qiagen AllPrep DNA/RNA kit. Before analysis, reads from multiple sequencing runs of the same library were pooled. Per the authors' processing: Reads were retained only if the reads had an exact TCR constant sequence, and the retained reads were trimmed to 150 nt and grouped according to their 12-nt molecular barcodes. Within each barcode group, reads were sub-clustered at a 15% Levenshtein threshold, and quality-weighted consensus sequences were built per RNA molecule. Non-functional sequences were filtered out, along with any lower-count sequence sitting one edit away from another sequence. Based on fitting two negative binomial distributions, any barcode sub-cluster with under 20% of the maximum read count was discarded. Through fastp at Q25 and MiXCR, TCRdb rebuilt clones from the public reads, retaining in-frame beta chains. Entries that share a CDR3 protein sequence are merged under the most common genes and DNA. For this entry, the V and J calls and clone size follow TCRdb and not the study's own pipeline. Here the sample has around 320,000 distinct CDR3 sequences; over 20% occur a single time. Of the sample, about 0.7% is held by the ten largest clones.

CDR1 and CDR2 are read off the germline V gene as MDHEN and SYDVKM. From its cysteine to its phenylalanine, the CDR3 spans 16 amino acids. Only the CDR3 DNA stays, 48 bases, in frame from base 1. The V end loses 1 base and the J end loses 0 bases, and a stretch of 13 bases separates them. Of note for this clonotype: Its antigen remains undetermined. Base quality data are lacking; no much larger clone is found one base away.

Libraries of naive CD8 T cells were generated from roughly 20,000 to 1,000,000 sorted cells, with 10%, 30% or 50% of the purified RNA used. Naive CD8 T cells, defined as CD8+CD4-CCR7+CD45RA+, were FACS-sorted into RLT Plus buffer on a BD FACSAria II. To test detection sensitivity, Jurkat RNA equivalent to more than eight TCR copies was spiked into samples of roughly 19,000-1,000,000 naive CD8 T cells. CD8 T cells were enriched with RosetteSep CD8+ T Cell Enrichment Cocktail and Ficoll-Paque, followed by ACK red cell lysis. The origin of this receptor is a human donor in good health. Some libraries in this study had Jurkat cell RNA spiked in. Material for sequencing was naive CD8+ T cells from blood, with Jurkat cell RNA spiked in. According to the study, the label for this sample's cell subset or site signals: FACS-sorted CD8+CD4-CCR7+CD45RA+ naive T cells. In this chain, TRBV28 is recombined with TRBJ2-7; TRBD1 might be the D gene, on 7 matching bases. The CDR3 here reads CASSLFGGQSSYEQYF. The DNA sequence is given as TGTGCCAGCAGTTTATTCGGGGGACAGAGCTCCTACGAGCAGTACTTC. With the portions outside the CDR3 filled from the reference TRBV28 and TRBJ2-7 genes, the complete variable region becomes DVKVTQSSRYLVKRTGEKVFLECVQDMDHENMFWYRQDPGLGLRLIYFSYDVKMKEKGDIPEGYSVSREKKERFSLILESASTNQTSMYLCASSLFGGQSSYEQYFGPGTRLTVT.